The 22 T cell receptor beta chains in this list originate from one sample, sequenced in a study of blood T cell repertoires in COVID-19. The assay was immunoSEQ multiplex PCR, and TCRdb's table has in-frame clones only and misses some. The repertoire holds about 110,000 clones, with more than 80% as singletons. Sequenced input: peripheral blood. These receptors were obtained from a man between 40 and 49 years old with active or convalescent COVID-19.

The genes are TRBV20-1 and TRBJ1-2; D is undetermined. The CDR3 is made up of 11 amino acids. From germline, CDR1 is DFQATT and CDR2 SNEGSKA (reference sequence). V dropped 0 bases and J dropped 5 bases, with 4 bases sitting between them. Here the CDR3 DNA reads TGCAGTGCTAGAGACCTTTATGGCTACACCTTC. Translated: CSARDLYGYTF.

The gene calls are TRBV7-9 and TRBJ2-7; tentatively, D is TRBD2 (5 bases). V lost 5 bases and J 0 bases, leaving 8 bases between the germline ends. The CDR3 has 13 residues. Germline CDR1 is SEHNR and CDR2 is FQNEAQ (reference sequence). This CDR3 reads CASSLRGSYEQYF. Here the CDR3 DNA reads TGTGCCAGCAGCCTACGGGGCTCCTACGAGCAGTACTTC.

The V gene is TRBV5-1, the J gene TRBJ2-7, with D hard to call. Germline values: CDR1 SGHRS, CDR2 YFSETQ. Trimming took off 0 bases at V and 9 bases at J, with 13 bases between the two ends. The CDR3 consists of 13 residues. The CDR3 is CASSLGSYERQYF. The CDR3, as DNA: TGCGCCAGCAGCTTGGGTAGCTACGAGCGGCAGTACTTC.

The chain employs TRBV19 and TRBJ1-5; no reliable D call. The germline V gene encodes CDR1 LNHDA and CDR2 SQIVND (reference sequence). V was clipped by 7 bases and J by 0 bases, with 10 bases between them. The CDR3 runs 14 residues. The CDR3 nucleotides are TGTGCCAGTACCGACATTACTAGCAATCAGCCCCAGCATTTT. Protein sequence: CASTDITSNQPQHF.

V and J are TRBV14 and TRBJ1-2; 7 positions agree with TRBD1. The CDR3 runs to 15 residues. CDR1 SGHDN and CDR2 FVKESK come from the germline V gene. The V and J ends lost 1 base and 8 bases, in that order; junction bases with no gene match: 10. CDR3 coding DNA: TGTGCCAGCAGCCAAGTGAGACAGGGAGTGAAGGGCTACACCTTC. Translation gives CASSQVRQGVKGYTF.

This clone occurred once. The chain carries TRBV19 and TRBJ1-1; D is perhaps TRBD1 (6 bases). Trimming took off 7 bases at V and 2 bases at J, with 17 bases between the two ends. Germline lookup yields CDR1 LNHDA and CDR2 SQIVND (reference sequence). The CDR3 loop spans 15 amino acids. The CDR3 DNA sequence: TGTGCCAGTAACCGCCAACAGGGCCTCAACACTGAAGCTTTCTTT. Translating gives CASNRQQGLNTEAFF.

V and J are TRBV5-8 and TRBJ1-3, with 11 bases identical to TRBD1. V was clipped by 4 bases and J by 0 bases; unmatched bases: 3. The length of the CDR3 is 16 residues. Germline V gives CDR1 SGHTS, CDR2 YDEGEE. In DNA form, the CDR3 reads TGTGCCAGCAGCCGGGACAGGGGGAACTCTGGAAACACCATATATTTT. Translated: CASSRDRGNSGNTIYF.

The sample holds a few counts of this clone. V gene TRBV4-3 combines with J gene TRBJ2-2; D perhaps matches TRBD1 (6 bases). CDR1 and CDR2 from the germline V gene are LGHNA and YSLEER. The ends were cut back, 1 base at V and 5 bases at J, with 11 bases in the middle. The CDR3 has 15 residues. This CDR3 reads CASSQGQGRTGELFF. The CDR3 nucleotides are TGCGCCAGCAGCCAAGGGCAGGGGCGGACCGGGGAGCTGTTTTTT.

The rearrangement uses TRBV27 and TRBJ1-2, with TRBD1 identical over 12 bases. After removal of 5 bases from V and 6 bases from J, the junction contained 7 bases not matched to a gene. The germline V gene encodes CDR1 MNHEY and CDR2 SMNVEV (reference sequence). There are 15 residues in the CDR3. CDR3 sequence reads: CASSSGTGGADGYTF. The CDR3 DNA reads TGTGCCAGCAGTAGCGGGACAGGGGGCGCGGATGGCTACACCTTC.

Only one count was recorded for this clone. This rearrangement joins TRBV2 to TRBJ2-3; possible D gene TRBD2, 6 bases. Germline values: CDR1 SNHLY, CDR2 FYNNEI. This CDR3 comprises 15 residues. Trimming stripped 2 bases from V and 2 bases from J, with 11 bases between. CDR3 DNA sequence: TGTGCCAGCAGTGAACAGCGGGCCTACACAGATACGCAGTATTTT. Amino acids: CASSEQRAYTDTQYF. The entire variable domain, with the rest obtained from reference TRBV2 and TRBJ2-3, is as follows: EPEVTQTPSHQVTQMGQEVILRCVPISNHLYFYWYRQILGQKVEFLVSFYNNEISEKSEIFDDQFSVERPDGSNFTLKIRSTKLEDSAMYFCASSEQRAYTDTQYFGPGTRLTVL.

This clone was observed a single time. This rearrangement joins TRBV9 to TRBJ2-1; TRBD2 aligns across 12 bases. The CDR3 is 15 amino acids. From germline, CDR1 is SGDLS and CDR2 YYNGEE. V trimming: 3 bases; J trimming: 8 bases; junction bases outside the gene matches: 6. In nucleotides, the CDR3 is TGTGCCAGCAGCGCGACTAGCGGGAGTTCTCATGAGCAGTTCTTC. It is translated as CASSATSGSSHEQFF.

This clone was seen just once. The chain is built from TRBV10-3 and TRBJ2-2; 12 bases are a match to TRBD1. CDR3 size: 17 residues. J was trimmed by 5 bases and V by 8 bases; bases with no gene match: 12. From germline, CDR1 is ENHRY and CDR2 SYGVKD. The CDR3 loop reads CAIHAGTGGGGTGELFF. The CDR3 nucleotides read TGTGCCATCCACGCCGGGACAGGGGGCGGAGGGACCGGGGAGCTGTTTTTT.

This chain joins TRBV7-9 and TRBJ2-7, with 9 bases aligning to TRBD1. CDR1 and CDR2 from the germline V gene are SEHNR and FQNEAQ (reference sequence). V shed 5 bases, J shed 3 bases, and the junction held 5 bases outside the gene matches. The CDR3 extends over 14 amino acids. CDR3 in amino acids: CASSAPGQGYEQYF. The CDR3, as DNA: TGTGCCAGCAGCGCTCCGGGACAGGGCTACGAGCAGTACTTC.

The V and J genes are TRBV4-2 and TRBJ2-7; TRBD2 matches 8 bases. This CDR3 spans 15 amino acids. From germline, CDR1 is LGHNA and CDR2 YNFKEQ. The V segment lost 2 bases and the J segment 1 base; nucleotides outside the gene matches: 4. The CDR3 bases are TGTGCCAGCAGCCAATCAGGGACTAGGTCCTACGAGCAGTACTTC. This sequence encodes CASSQSGTRSYEQYF.

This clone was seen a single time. The CDR3 is CASSRTGVGAYEQYF. The CDR3 DNA reads TGTGCCAGCAGCCGGACGGGGGTGGGGGCCTACGAGCAGTACTTC. This chain joins TRBV5-8 and TRBJ2-7, with a weak D call TRBD2 (6 bases). The length of the CDR3 is 15 residues. Looked up from germline, CDR1 is SGHTS and CDR2 is YDEGEE. V was clipped by 4 bases and J by 2 bases, with 16 bases between them.

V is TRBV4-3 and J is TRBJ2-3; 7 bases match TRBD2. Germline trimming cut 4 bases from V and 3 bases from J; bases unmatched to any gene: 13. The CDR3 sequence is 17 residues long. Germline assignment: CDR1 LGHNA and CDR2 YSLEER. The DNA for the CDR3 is TGCGCCAGCAGCCGAGGGATCGGGGGGAGTGGGACAGATACGCAGTATTTT. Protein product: CASSRGIGGSGTDTQYF.

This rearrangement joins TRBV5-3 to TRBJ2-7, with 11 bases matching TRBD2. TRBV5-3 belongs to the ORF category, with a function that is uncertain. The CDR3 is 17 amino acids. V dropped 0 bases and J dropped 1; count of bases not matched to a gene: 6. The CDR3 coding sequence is TGTGCCAGAAGCTTGGCCCCGACTAGCGGGGCATCCTACGAGCAGTACTTC. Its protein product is CARSLAPTSGASYEQYF.

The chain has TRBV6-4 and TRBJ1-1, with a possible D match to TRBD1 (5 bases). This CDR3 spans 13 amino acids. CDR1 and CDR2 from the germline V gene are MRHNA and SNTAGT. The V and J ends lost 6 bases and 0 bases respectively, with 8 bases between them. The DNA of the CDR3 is TGTGCCAGCAGGTGGGGGGTGAACACTGAAGCTTTCTTT. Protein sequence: CASRWGVNTEAFF.

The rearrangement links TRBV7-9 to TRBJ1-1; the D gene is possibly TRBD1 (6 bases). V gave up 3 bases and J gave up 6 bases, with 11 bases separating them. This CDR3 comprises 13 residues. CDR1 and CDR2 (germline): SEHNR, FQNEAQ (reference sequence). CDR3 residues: CASSLVNRAEAFF. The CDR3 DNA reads TGTGCCAGCAGCTTGGTTAACAGGGCTGAAGCTTTCTTT.

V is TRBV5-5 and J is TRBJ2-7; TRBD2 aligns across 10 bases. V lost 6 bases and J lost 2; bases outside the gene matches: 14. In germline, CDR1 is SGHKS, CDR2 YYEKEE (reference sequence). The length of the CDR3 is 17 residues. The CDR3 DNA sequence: TGTGCCAGCACCATTCAACCGACTAGCGGGCTTGCCTACGAGCAGTACTTC. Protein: CASTIQPTSGLAYEQYF.

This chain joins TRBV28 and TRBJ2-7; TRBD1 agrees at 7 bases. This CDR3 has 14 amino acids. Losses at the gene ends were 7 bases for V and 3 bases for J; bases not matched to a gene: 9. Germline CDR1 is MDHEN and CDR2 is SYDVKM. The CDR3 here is CASTLTGSDYEQYF. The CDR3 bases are TGTGCCAGCACCCTGACAGGGTCTGACTACGAGCAGTACTTC. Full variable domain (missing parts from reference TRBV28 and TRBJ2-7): DVKVTQSSRYLVKRTGEKVFLECVQDMDHENMFWYRQDPGLGLRLIYFSYDVKMKEKGDIPEGYSVSREKKERFSLILESASTNQTSMYLCASTLTGSDYEQYFGPGTRLTVT.

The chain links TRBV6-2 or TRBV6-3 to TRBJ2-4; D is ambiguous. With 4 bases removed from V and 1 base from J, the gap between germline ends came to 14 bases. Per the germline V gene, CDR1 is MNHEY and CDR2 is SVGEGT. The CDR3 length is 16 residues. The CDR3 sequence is CASSSPAAAAKNIQYF. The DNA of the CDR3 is TGTGCCAGCAGTTCCCCCGCGGCTGCGGCCAAAAACATTCAGTACTTC.